This T cell receptor beta chain was documented in a study of blood T cell repertoires in COVID-19. V dropped 5 bases and J dropped 1 base, with 15 bases sitting between them. The CDR3 loop spans 15 amino acids. The germline gives CDR1 SEHNR, CDR2 FQNEAQ (reference sequence). In the original processing: From reference gene primer amplification, estimates of nucleated cell counts were derived. Profiling relied on immunoSEQ multiplex PCR, and the TCRdb table lists in-frame clones only, not all of them. V and J calls plus clone size are reproduced from that table; the DNA served to infer D and trimming. Seen here are 490,000 or so clones, 85% to 90% observed once, and the top ten hold over 1.5%. Which cohort a participant joined came from the clinical history participants gave.

V gene TRBV7-9 combines with J gene TRBJ2-7, with a weak D call TRBD1 (6 bases). Sequencing used PBMCs or T cells enriched from blood (not recorded which). The sequence was obtained from a woman in her thirties or forties who had recovered from COVID-19. This chain's CDR3 is CASSRGDTLSYEQYF. CDR3 nucleotide sequence: TGTGCCAGCAGCCGAGGGGACACCTTGTCCTACGAGCAGTACTTC.